One sample yielded the 26 T cell receptor beta chains listed below, sequenced in a study of blood T cell repertoires in COVID-19. The assay was immunoSEQ multiplex PCR, and TCRdb's table has in-frame clones only and misses some. The sample lists over 200,000 clones; about 90% were seen once. The sequenced material came from peripheral blood. These receptors were taken from a young man with COVID-19, enrolled during active disease.

V and J are TRBV7-9 and TRBJ1-2, with TRBD1 matching 8 bases. The V gene end was trimmed by 5 bases and the J gene end by 2 bases; junction bases not matched to a gene: 4. CDR3 length: 14 residues. The germline gives CDR1 SEHNR, CDR2 FQNEAQ (reference sequence). CDR3 coding DNA: TGTGCCAGCAGCCCAGGGGACAGGAACTATGGCTACACCTTC. Translation: CASSPGDRNYGYTF.

The rearrangement uses TRBV29-1 and TRBJ1-2; a possible D gene is TRBD1 (5 bases). Trimming cost V 2 bases and J 2 bases, with 15 bases left between them. Germline V lookup: CDR1 SQVTM, CDR2 ANQGSEA. The CDR3 extends over 15 amino acids. The CDR3 sequence: CSVESQGNRNYGYTF. The CDR3 DNA sequence: TGCAGCGTTGAATCGCAGGGCAACAGAAACTATGGCTACACCTTC. Using reference TRBV29-1 and TRBJ1-2 for the parts outside the CDR3, the full variable domain is SAVISQKPSRDICQRGTSLTIQCQVDSQVTMMFWYRQQPGQSLTLIATANQGSEATYESGFVIDKFPISRPNLTFSTLTVSNMSPEDSSIYLCSVESQGNRNYGYTFGSGTRLTVV.

This chain connects TRBV7-2 to TRBJ2-3; a possible D gene is TRBD1 (5 bases). CDR3 length equals 14 residues. Trimming removed 6 bases from V and 6 bases from J, with 16 bases in between. Germline CDR1 and CDR2: SGHTA and FQGNSA. CDR3 DNA sequence: TGTGCCAGCAGTTTCGGCAGGGTTGGCGATACGCAGTATTTT. This encodes CASSFGRVGDTQYF.

The J gene is TRBJ1-1, the V gene TRBV25-1; D unclear. The length of the CDR3 is 11 residues. V gave up 7 bases and J gave up 1 base, with 4 bases separating them. Per the germline V gene, CDR1 is MGHDK and CDR2 is SYGVNS. The CDR3 spells CASIKNTEAFF. The CDR3 coding sequence is TGTGCCAGCATCAAGAACACTGAAGCTTTCTTT.

This chain uses TRBV2 with TRBJ2-7; 8 positions agree with TRBD2. The germline CDR1 and CDR2 sequences are SNHLY and FYNNEI. The CDR3 covers 19 residues. The junction had 17 bases not matched to a gene; V was cut back by 4 bases and J by 0 bases. This CDR3 reads CASSVGVLAGQKSSYEQYF. Written as DNA, the CDR3 is TGTGCCAGCAGTGTCGGGGTGCTAGCGGGCCAGAAGAGCTCCTACGAGCAGTACTTC. The full variable domain, with the rest looked up from reference TRBV2 and TRBJ2-7, is EPEVTQTPSHQVTQMGQEVILRCVPISNHLYFYWYRQILGQKVEFLVSFYNNEISEKSEIFDDQFSVERPDGSNFTLKIRSTKLEDSAMYFCASSVGVLAGQKSSYEQYFGPGTRLTVT.

Points on this clone: The sample contains more than one DNA sequence encoding this CDR3. V gene TRBV11-3 combines with J gene TRBJ1-1; D not certain. The CDR3 is made up of 13 amino acids. Germline V gene data show CDR1 as SGHNT and CDR2 as YENEEA. The V end was cut by 1 base, the J end by 1 base, with 4 bases between. CDR3 sequence: CASSLGQNTEAFF. In nucleotides, the CDR3 is TGTGCCAGCAGCTTAGGGCAGAACACTGAAGCTTTCTTT. The complete variable domain, with remaining parts taken from reference TRBV11-3 and TRBJ1-1, reads EAGVVQSPRYKIIEKKQPVAFWCNPISGHNTLYWYLQNLGQGPELLIRYENEEAVDDSQLPKDRFSAERLKGVDSTLKIQPAELGDSAVYLCASSLGQNTEAFFGQGTRLTVV.

This clone was counted a few times. The J gene is TRBJ2-7, the V gene TRBV29-1, with a possible D match to TRBD2 (6 bases). The CDR3 totals 14 residues. V lost 7 bases and J lost 3, with 19 bases in between. Germline V gene lookup returns CDR1 SQVTM and CDR2 ANQGSEA. As DNA, the CDR3 is TGCAGCGAGAATCCGGGACTCAGGGACTACGAGCAGTACTTC. Its protein product is CSENPGLRDYEQYF.

This sequence joins TRBV28 and TRBJ1-6, with D possibly TRBD1 on 6 matching bases. Trimming cost V 7 bases and J 4 bases, with 14 bases left between them. Per the germline V gene, CDR1 is MDHEN and CDR2 is SYDVKM. The CDR3 covers 15 residues. CDR3 region: CASKVPDSYNSPLHF. CDR3 DNA sequence: TGTGCCAGCAAAGTGCCGGACAGTTATAATTCACCCCTCCACTTT.

The gene calls are TRBV25-1 and TRBJ2-4; a weak D match, TRBD2 (5 bases). The V end lost 4 bases, the J end lost 8 bases, and 15 bases lay between the germline ends. In germline, CDR1 is MGHDK, CDR2 SYGVNS. This CDR3 has 14 residues. The CDR3 bases are TGTGCCAGCAGTGGTGGAGAGGGATACGACATTCAGTACTTC. Protein product: CASSGGEGYDIQYF.

V and J are TRBV7-2 and TRBJ1-5, with TRBD1 identical over 10 bases. The CDR3 covers 17 residues. With V trimmed by 2 bases and J by 3 bases, 7 bases remained unmatched. Germline V gives CDR1 SGHTA, CDR2 FQGNSA. The CDR3 is CASSLLGTGAPNQPQHF. CDR3 coding DNA: TGTGCCAGCAGCTTATTGGGGACAGGGGCCCCCAATCAGCCCCAGCATTTT.

The chain has TRBV6-5 and TRBJ2-7; 7 positions match TRBD1. Germline V gene data show CDR1 as MNHEY and CDR2 as SVGAGI. The CDR3 has 14 residues. V trimming: 0 bases; J trimming: 4 bases; junction bases outside the gene matches: 3. The CDR3 sequence is CASSYSNRGYEQYF. The CDR3, as DNA: TGTGCCAGCAGTTACTCGAACAGGGGATACGAGCAGTACTTC.

V usage is TRBV5-5 and J usage is TRBJ2-1; 11 positions match TRBD2. The CDR3 runs to 16 residues. CDR1 is SGHKS, CDR2 YYEKEE, per germline (reference sequence). Trimming removed 4 bases from V and 4 bases from J; junction bases left unmatched: 7. The CDR3 nucleotides are TGTGCCAGCAGCCCCCCCGGGACTAGCGGTTACAATGAGCAGTTCTTC. This encodes CASSPPGTSGYNEQFF.

The chain has TRBV18 and TRBJ2-2, with 11 bases identical to TRBD2. V lost 6 bases to trimming and J lost 1 base; unmatched junction nucleotides: 13. The CDR3 has 19 residues. Germline V gene data show CDR1 as KGHSH and CDR2 as LQKENI. The CDR3 region is CASSLRLAGTLLNTGELFF. In DNA, the CDR3 is TGTGCCAGCTCCCTCAGACTAGCGGGGACCCTTCTGAACACCGGGGAGCTGTTTTTT.

The rearrangement links TRBV7-8 to TRBJ1-2; TRBD1 aligns across 9 bases. CDR3 length equals 16 residues. In germline, CDR1 is SGHVS, CDR2 FQNEAQ. J was trimmed by 4 bases and V by 5 bases; bases with no gene match: 11. The CDR3 sequence is CASSPSPGQGSYGYTF. The CDR3 nucleotides read TGTGCCAGCAGCCCAAGCCCGGGACAGGGTAGCTATGGCTACACCTTC.

In this sample, this clone turned up once. The chain employs TRBV5-5 and TRBJ2-5; 12 nucleotides line up with TRBD2. Looked up from germline, CDR1 is SGHKS and CDR2 is YYEKEE (reference sequence). Trimming cost V 4 bases and J 5 bases; bases outside gene matches: 6. The CDR3 totals 15 residues. The CDR3 here is CASSPRLAGVETQYF. In DNA form, the CDR3 reads TGTGCCAGCAGCCCCAGACTAGCGGGGGTGGAGACCCAGTACTTC.

The chain carries TRBV7-8 and TRBJ1-5; D unresolved. Germline V gene data show CDR1 as SGHVS and CDR2 as FQNEAQ. This CDR3 has 16 amino acids. V lost 0 bases and J 0 bases, leaving 9 bases between the germline ends. For the CDR3, the DNA is TGTGCCAGCAGCTTAGCGGCAGGCCTTAGCAATCAGCCCCAGCATTTT. Protein sequence: CASSLAAGLSNQPQHF.

V gene TRBV15 combines with J gene TRBJ1-2; D gene ambiguous. This CDR3 is 16 amino acids long. V shed 1 base and J shed 4 bases, with 16 bases lying between them. Looked up from germline, CDR1 is LNHNV and CDR2 is YYDKDF (reference sequence). CDR3: CATSRAGAGRSYGYTF. The CDR3 DNA reads TGTGCCACCAGCAGAGCGGGAGCAGGAAGGAGCTATGGCTACACCTTC.

V and J are TRBV7-2 and TRBJ1-1, with TRBD1 as a possible D gene (5 bases). The CDR3 is 14 amino acids. The V and J ends lost 3 bases and 1 base respectively, with 9 bases between them. Germline-derived CDR1 and CDR2 are SGHTA and FQGNSA. The CDR3 DNA reads as TGTGCCAGCAGCTTTTATGGGGCGAACACTGAAGCTTTCTTT. Translating it yields CASSFYGANTEAFF. The complete variable domain, with remaining parts taken from reference TRBV7-2 and TRBJ1-1, reads GAGVSQSPSNKVTEKGKDVELRCDPISGHTALYWYRQSLGQGLEFLIYFQGNSAPDKSGLPSDRFSAERTGGSVSTLTIQRTQQEDSAVYLCASSFYGANTEAFFGQGTRLTVV.

The genes are TRBV3-1 (or the pseudogene TRBV3-2) and TRBJ1-6; no firm D call. Germline assignment: CDR1 LGHDT and CDR2 YNNKEL (reference sequence). Trimming stripped 0 bases from V and 5 bases from J, with 11 bases between. The CDR3 runs 16 residues. This CDR3 reads CASSQDSIQHNSPLHF. The CDR3 DNA is TGTGCCAGCAGCCAAGATTCCATACAGCATAATTCACCCCTCCACTTT.

The V gene is TRBV7-9, the J gene TRBJ1-5; 8 bases agree with TRBD1. V trimming: 1 base; J trimming: 3 bases; junction bases outside the gene matches: 5. This CDR3 has 16 residues. The germline V gene encodes CDR1 SEHNR and CDR2 FQNEAQ (reference sequence). Here the CDR3 reads CASSLGAGGPNQPQHF. The CDR3 DNA is TGTGCCAGCAGCTTAGGGGCAGGGGGCCCCAATCAGCCCCAGCATTTT.

The genes are TRBV4-1 and TRBJ2-7, with D maybe TRBD1 (5 bases). The germline V and J ends were trimmed by 3 bases and 2 bases, with 17 bases remaining between them. The CDR3 is 16 amino acids. Germline lookup yields CDR1 MGHRA and CDR2 YSYEKL. In nucleotides, the CDR3 is TGCGCCAGCAGCCAGGCAGGGTTTCAAGTCCCCTACGAGCAGTACTTC. It is translated as CASSQAGFQVPYEQYF.

The chain uses TRBV5-4 and TRBJ2-7; 9 bases map to TRBD1. CDR3 length equals 15 residues. From germline, CDR1 is SGHNT and CDR2 YYREEE (reference sequence). The trim removed 0 bases at V and 1 base at J, leaving 2 bases unmatched. The CDR3 region is CASSLGDRVSYEQYF. CDR3 bases: TGTGCCAGCAGCTTGGGGGACAGGGTATCCTACGAGCAGTACTTC.

This rearrangement joins TRBV28 to TRBJ2-1; D possibly corresponds to TRBD2 (6 bases). Trimming pared 2 bases from V and 7 bases from J, leaving 12 bases between. The CDR3 covers 14 residues. Germline V gene lookup returns CDR1 MDHEN and CDR2 SYDVKM. This CDR3 is CASSLGGTLNEQFF. The CDR3 DNA follows: TGTGCCAGCAGTTTAGGTGGGACTCTAAATGAGCAGTTCTTC.

Worth noting for this clone: Being one base from a much bigger clone, this may be a read error. The chain combines TRBV6-5 with TRBJ2-7; 9 bases align to TRBD1. CDR3 length: 14 residues. CDR1 is MNHEY and CDR2 is SVGAGI in the germline V gene. V trimming: 0 bases; J trimming: 6 bases; junction bases outside the gene matches: 3. CDR3 coding DNA: TGTGCCAGCAGTTACTCAGAGACAGGGGGCGAGCAGTACTTC. This gives the protein CASSYSETGGEQYF.

This sequence joins TRBV19 and TRBJ2-2; D perhaps matches TRBD2 (6 bases). The ends were cut back, 6 bases at V and 0 bases at J, with 11 bases in the middle. Per the germline V gene, CDR1 is LNHDA and CDR2 is SQIVND (reference sequence). CDR3 length: 15 amino acids. CDR3 in amino acids: CASSERVPNTGELFF. The CDR3 DNA follows: TGTGCCAGTAGCGAGCGGGTTCCGAACACCGGGGAGCTGTTTTTT. Variable domain in full (rest from reference TRBV19 and TRBJ2-2): DGGITQSPKYLFRKEGQNVTLSCEQNLNHDAMYWYRQDPGQGLRLIYYSQIVNDFQKGDIAEGYSVSREKKESFPLTVTSAQKNPTAFYLCASSERVPNTGELFFGEGSRLTVL.

The chain couples TRBV9 to TRBJ2-3; D gene unclear. Trimming left V 3 bases short and J 4 bases short, with 6 bases between. The germline gives CDR1 SGDLS, CDR2 YYNGEE. This CDR3 region has 12 residues. This chain's CDR3 is CASSGAPDTQYF. CDR3 DNA: TGTGCCAGCAGCGGAGCCCCAGATACGCAGTATTTT.